This TCR beta chain was recovered during a study of Ad26.COV2.S vaccination and SARS-CoV-2 variants. Specified treatment: about 20 received Ad26.COV2.S at low or high dose, single or two shots; 5 received placebo; per-sample allocation not given. Material that was analyzed had been drawn on day 63 after the first vaccine or placebo injection. At a Boston site, the person donating was an adult of 18-55 years. Sequencing used immunoSEQ multiplex PCR; TCRdb keeps in-frame clones, though not all of them. Of 300,000 to 350,000 clones listed, around four fifths are singletons. Germline CDR1 is SEHNR and CDR2 is FQNEAQ (reference sequence). V shed 5 bases, J shed 6 bases, and the junction held 8 bases outside the gene matches. The CDR3 sequence is 16 residues long.

The chain is built from TRBV7-9 and TRBJ2-2; TRBD2 aligns across 11 bases. The clonotype originates from a person between 18 and 65 years old who received the Ad26.COV2.S COVID-19 vaccine or a placebo. This specimen was peripheral blood, taken in a trial of Ad26.COV2.S vaccine versus placebo. DNA for the CDR3: TGTGCCAGCAGCCCCTATAGCGGGGGGGCGGCCGGGGAGCTGTTTTTT. Translating gives CASSPYSGGAAGELFF.